Sequencing of this T cell receptor (beta chain) was carried out in a study of CD8 T cells in ankylosing spondylitis. General study results and limits: It appeared that ankylosing spondylitis blood was characterized by a TCR beta motif of seven or eight highly homologous variants. Previous work reported some of these motif variants in the synovial fluid and blood of reactive arthritis.

Of note for this clonotype: Its antigen is unidentified.

This CDR3 has 12 residues. CDR1 and CDR2 (germline): DFQATT, SNEGSKA (reference sequence). With 6 bases clipped from V and 3 bases from J, the junction kept 4 bases outside the gene matches. TCRdb re-derived calls from the 5' RACE reads in MiXCR, one entry per CDR3 protein. The repertoire has about 840,000 distinct CDR3 sequences, about 11% of them found once; the top ten carry 0.51%. V and J are TRBV20-1 and TRBJ2-7; 8 bases match TRBD2. This TCR came from a male donor with ankylosing spondylitis. Material for sequencing was blood, either unsorted or a sorted T cell fraction (not recorded which). The DNA for the CDR3 is TGCAGTGCGGCGGGGGGATTCTACGAGCAGTACTTC. Translation gives CSAAGGFYEQYF.